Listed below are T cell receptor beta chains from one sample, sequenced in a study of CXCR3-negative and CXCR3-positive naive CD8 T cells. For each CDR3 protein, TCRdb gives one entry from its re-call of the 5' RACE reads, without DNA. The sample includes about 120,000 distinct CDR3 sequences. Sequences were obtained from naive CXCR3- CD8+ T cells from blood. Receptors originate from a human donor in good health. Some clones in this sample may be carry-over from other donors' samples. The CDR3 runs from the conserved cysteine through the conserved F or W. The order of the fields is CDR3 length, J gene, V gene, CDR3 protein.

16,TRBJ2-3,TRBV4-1,CASSQVLGRSTDTQYF
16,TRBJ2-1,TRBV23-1,CASIRRGPHGYNEQFF
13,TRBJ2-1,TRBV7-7,CASSSGAYNEQFF
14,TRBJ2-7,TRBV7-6,CASSLAGGPYEQYF
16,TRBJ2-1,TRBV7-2,CAGSIVTLRSYNEQFF
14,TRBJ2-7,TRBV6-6,CASTLGQGNYEQYF
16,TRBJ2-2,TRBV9,CASSVASTANTGELFF
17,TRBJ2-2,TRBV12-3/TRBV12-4,CASSLAPAGGDTGELFF
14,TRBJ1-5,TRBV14,CASSASGFNNPQHF
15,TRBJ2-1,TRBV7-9,CASSPDWIGANEQFF
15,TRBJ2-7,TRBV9,CASRVSAGGTYEQYF
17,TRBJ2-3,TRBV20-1,CSARDQDDPGDTDTQYF
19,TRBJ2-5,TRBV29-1,CSVWAAGDLTSGYQETQYF
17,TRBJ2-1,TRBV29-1,CSIPFYRDGSSYNEQFF
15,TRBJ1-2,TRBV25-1,CASSEYREGNYGYTF
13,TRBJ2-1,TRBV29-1,CSVELGSYNEQFF
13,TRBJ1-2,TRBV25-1,CASGGGASYGYTF
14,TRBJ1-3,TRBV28,CASSLISSGNTIYF
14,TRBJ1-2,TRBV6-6,CASSPDRGDYGYTF
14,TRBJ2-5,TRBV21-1,CASSKVGTSGTQYF
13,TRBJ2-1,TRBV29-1,CSVEDREYNEQFF
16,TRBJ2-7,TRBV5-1,CASSRWDAGVTYEQYF
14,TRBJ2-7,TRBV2,CASSEAPGPYEQYF
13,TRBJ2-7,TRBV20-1,CSARGTALGEQYF
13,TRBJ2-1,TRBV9,CASSVGTVNEQFF
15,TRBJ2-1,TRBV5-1,CASSLSAQGHNEQFF
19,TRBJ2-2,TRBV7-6,CASSLDRSSGGHVTGELFF
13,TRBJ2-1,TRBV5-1,CASSFRGKDEQFF
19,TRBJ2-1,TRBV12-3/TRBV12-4,CASSPILPLAGENYNEQFF
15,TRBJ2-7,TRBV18,CASSPIGAYSYEQYF
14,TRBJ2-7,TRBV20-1,CSARNLAGVDEQYF
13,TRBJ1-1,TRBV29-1,CSVQRQGNTEAFF
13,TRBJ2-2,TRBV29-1,CSFRTGGTGELFF
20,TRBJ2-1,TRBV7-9,CASSLRLGLAGGLPDNEQFF
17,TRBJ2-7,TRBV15,CATSRADSGGSRYEQYF
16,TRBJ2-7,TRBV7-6,CASSPPPAGLSYEQYF
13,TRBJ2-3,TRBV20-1,CSARTYRTDTQYF
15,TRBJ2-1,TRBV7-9,CASSFAWGAHNEQFF
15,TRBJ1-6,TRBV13,CASSLGGGGNSPLHF
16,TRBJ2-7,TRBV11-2,CASSMGLAGASYEQYF
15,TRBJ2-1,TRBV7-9,CASSLADRSYNEQFF
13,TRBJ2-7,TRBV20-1,CSARGGAGQLLDF
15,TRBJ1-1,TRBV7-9,CASSSGTGMNTEAFF